These 15 T cell receptor beta chains originate from one sample sequenced in a study of T-cell memory formation after mild COVID-19. TCRdb passed the 5' RACE reads through MiXCR, listing each CDR3 protein once. This table has approximately 250,000 distinct CDR3 sequences, 15% appearing once. The sample taken for sequencing was PBMCs or a T cell subset sorted from them (not recorded which). The receptors were sampled from an adult woman who had mild COVID-19 (a few samples of this study predate the infection). Cell type and time point are not known.

The chain links TRBV7-2 to TRBJ2-2, with D possibly being TRBD1 (5 bases). V was pared by 10 bases and J by 1 base, with 22 bases between. The CDR3 length is 17 residues. Germline CDR1 is SGHTA and CDR2 is FQGNSA. In nucleotides, the CDR3 is TGTGCCACCAAGAACCTAACACAGGTCTTGAACACCGGGGAGCTGTTTTTT. Translated: CATKNLTQVLNTGELFF.

Ten or more counts support this clonotype. This rearrangement joins TRBV12-3 or TRBV12-4 to TRBJ1-5; weak D call: TRBD1 (6 bases). V lost 6 bases, J lost 5 bases, and 11 bases lay in between. There are 13 residues in the CDR3. DNA for the CDR3: TGTGCCAGCAGCCCAGGGGTTTATCAGCCCCAGCATTTT. Protein: CASSPGVYQPQHF.

This clonotype has a handful of counts. J is TRBJ2-7 and V is TRBV7-2, with 8 bases that match TRBD1. Germline assignment: CDR1 SGHTA and CDR2 FQGNSA. This CDR3 is built from 13 residues. J gave up 3 bases and V 8 bases, and 6 bases lay outside the gene matches. The CDR3 region has the DNA TGTGCCAGCGGCCCACAGGGGGGCTACGAGCAGTACTTC. It is translated as CASGPQGGYEQYF.

The CDR3 coding sequence is TGTGCCAGTAGTATTGGAGATTTCACCGGGGAGCTGTTTTTT. This codes for CASSIGDFTGELFF. The genes are TRBV19 and TRBJ2-2; D call uncertain. Trimming took off 3 bases at V and 4 bases at J, with 9 bases between the two ends. The germline CDR1 and CDR2 sequences are LNHDA and SQIVND (reference sequence). The CDR3 consists of 14 residues. Full variable domain (outside the CDR3, taken from reference TRBV19 and TRBJ2-2): DGGITQSPKYLFRKEGQNVTLSCEQNLNHDAMYWYRQDPGQGLRLIYYSQIVNDFQKGDIAEGYSVSREKKESFPLTVTSAQKNPTAFYLCASSIGDFTGELFFGEGSRLTVL.

This clonotype came up a few times. The chain has TRBV5-1 and TRBJ2-2; possibly TRBD2 for D (6 bases). Germline CDR1 is SGHRS and CDR2 is YFSETQ. With 4 bases removed from V and 1 base from J, the gap between germline ends came to 14 bases. CDR3 length equals 16 residues. The CDR3 nucleotides read TGCGCCAGCAGCCCGGTCGGAGGGCGGAACACCGGGGAGCTGTTTTTT. This sequence encodes CASSPVGGRNTGELFF.

The DNA of the CDR3 is TGTGCCAGCAGCTTAGGGGTACTAGCAGATACGCAGTATTTT. Translated: CASSLGVLADTQYF. The gene calls are TRBV11-2 and TRBJ2-3, with TRBD2 as a possible D gene (5 bases). Germline CDR1 and CDR2: SGHAT and FQNNGV. The V gene lost 1 base and the J gene lost 4 bases, with 9 bases spanning the gap. CDR3 length equals 14 residues.

This clonotype was detected many times. The CDR3 here is CASSSENREGEAFF. Written as DNA, the CDR3 is TGTGCCAGCAGCTCCGAAAACAGGGAAGGTGAAGCTTTCTTT. This chain uses TRBV9 with TRBJ1-1; possible D gene TRBD1, 6 bases. V lost 4 bases and J lost 7, with 17 bases in between. This CDR3 contains 14 residues. From germline, CDR1 is SGDLS and CDR2 YYNGEE.

This clonotype was recorded a few times. CDR3 amino acids: CATGKGEFTDTQYF. CDR3 DNA: TGTGCCACCGGAAAAGGGGAATTCACAGATACGCAGTATTTT. The chain uses TRBV15 and TRBJ2-3, with D maybe TRBD1 (5 bases). V was trimmed by 8 bases and J by 2 bases, leaving 14 bases between them. This CDR3 has 14 amino acids. The germline CDR1 and CDR2 sequences are LNHNV and YYDKDF (reference sequence).

The rearrangement uses TRBV7-9 and TRBJ1-6; D possibly corresponds to TRBD1 (6 bases). Trimming stripped 4 bases from V and 5 bases from J, with 12 bases between. The CDR3 is 15 amino acids. CDR1 is SEHNR, CDR2 FQNEAQ, per germline (reference sequence). CDR3 sequence (DNA): TGTGCCAGCAGCTATGGGGGCTCGGATAATTCACCCCTCCACTTT. This gives the protein CASSYGGSDNSPLHF.

This clonotype has just a few counts. The chain combines TRBV11-2 with TRBJ2-5, with 16 nucleotides matching TRBD2. CDR1 and CDR2 from the germline V gene are SGHAT and FQNNGV. This CDR3 is 19 amino acids long. Trimming at V came to 3 bases and at J to 7 bases, leaving 14 bases not matched to a gene. As DNA, the CDR3 is TGTGCCAGCAGCTTCGGGACTAGCGGGGGGGCCCGGACGAGGGGGACCCAGTACTTC. Its protein product is CASSFGTSGGARTRGTQYF.

The chain couples TRBV12-3 or TRBV12-4 to TRBJ1-1; 7 nucleotides agree with TRBD1. The CDR3 totals 16 residues. J was trimmed by 1 base and V by 6 bases; bases with no gene match: 11. The CDR3 nucleotides are TGTGCCAGCAGATATAACAGGGGTCTGAGGAACACTGAAGCTTTCTTT. Its translation: CASRYNRGLRNTEAFF.

The J gene is TRBJ2-2, the V gene TRBV12-3 or TRBV12-4; the D call may be TRBD1 or TRBD2 (6 bases each). The CDR3 spans 12 residues. V dropped 6 bases and J dropped 7 bases, with 9 bases sitting between them. CDR3 residues: CASSKGGGELFF. In DNA form, the CDR3 reads TGTGCCAGCAGCAAGGGGGGCGGGGAGCTGTTTTTT.

The gene calls are TRBV7-9 and TRBJ1-6; D remains ambiguous. CDR1 and CDR2 from the germline V gene are SEHNR and FQNEAQ (reference sequence). The CDR3 totals 14 residues. Trimming took 1 base from V and 10 from J, leaving 11 bases between them. CDR3 bases: TGTGCCAGCAGCTTAGTTGAAGGGTGGTCACCCCTCCACTTT. Its translation: CASSLVEGWSPLHF. Supplemented by reference TRBV7-9 and TRBJ1-6, the full variable domain reads DTGVSQNPRHKITKRGQNVTFRCDPISEHNRLYWYRQTLGQGPEFLTYFQNEAQLEKSRLLSDRFSAERPKGSFSTLEIQRTEQGDSAMYLCASSLVEGWSPLHFGNGTRLTVT.

The table lists this clonotype with a few counts. The chain carries TRBV5-1 and TRBJ2-3; 7 positions agree with TRBD1. Germline V gene data show CDR1 as SGHRS and CDR2 as YFSETQ. The CDR3 has 16 residues. V shed 2 bases, J shed 0 bases, and the junction held 6 bases outside the gene matches. CDR3 sequence reads: CASSLEQGFSTDTQYF. DNA of the CDR3: TGCGCCAGCAGCTTAGAACAGGGGTTCAGCACAGATACGCAGTATTTT. The whole variable domain, remainder taken from reference TRBV5-1 and TRBJ2-3, is KAGVTQTPRYLIKTRGQQVTLSCSPISGHRSVSWYQQTPGQGLQFLFEYFSETQRNKGNFPGRFSGRQFSNSRSEMNVSTLELGDSALYLCASSLEQGFSTDTQYFGPGTRLTVL.

This chain joins TRBV7-3 and TRBJ2-3; TRBD2 matches at 13 bases. The CDR3 is 17 amino acids. V shed 5 bases and J 4 bases; nucleotides not matched to a gene: 9. Germline lookup yields CDR1 SGHTA and CDR2 FQGTGA. CDR3: CASSTGTSGNFADTQYF. In nucleotides, the CDR3 is TGTGCCAGCAGCACGGGGACTAGCGGGAATTTCGCAGATACGCAGTATTTT.